The clone carrying this T cell receptor beta chain was seen a single time. The target antigen is unknown. Library construction for TCR beta used iRepertoire HTBI primers and Arm-PCR of CDR3 regions. One entry per CDR3 protein results from TCRdb running MiXCR on the multiplex PCR reads. Here the sample spans approximately 540,000 distinct CDR3 sequences, more than 10% being singletons. This entry comes from a study of regulatory T cells in long-lasting Graves disease. Study outcomes and limitations: Persistent disease preferred TRBV28, TRBJ1-2 and TRBJ2-5; new disease, TRBV20-1 and TRBJ2-1.

The CDR3 has 14 amino acids. The ends lost 5 bases at V and 4 bases at J; junction bases unmatched: 5. The time point: newly diagnosed GD, antithyroid drugs for less than 3 months. The TCR library was made from RNA that had been extracted from PBMCs in TRIzol. These sequences were also reported in another study, on T cells in Graves' hyperthyroidism and ophthalmopathy.

This receptor was identified in a woman in her twenties or thirties with Graves disease. The chain has TRBV12-3 or TRBV12-4 and TRBJ2-7, with 10 bases lining up with TRBD1. This sample comprised peripheral blood mononuclear cells (PBMCs), obtained at new diagnosis, from a patient treated with antithyroid drugs. The CDR3 sequence is CASSEAGQGYEQYF. CDR3 nucleotide sequence: TGTGCCAGCAGTGAGGCGGGACAGGGGTACGAGCAGTACTTC.